The rows below give T cell receptor beta chains drawn from one sample of a study of blood T cell repertoires in COVID-19. Using immunoSEQ multiplex PCR, the repertoire was profiled, and TCRdb retains in-frame clones only, with some absent. The data hold roughly 180,000 clones, with about 85% observed a single time. The sample taken for sequencing was peripheral blood. The receptors shown here come from a man older than 75 with COVID-19, enrolled during active disease. The CDR3 runs from the conserved cysteine through the conserved F or W. A D gene is named only where the DNA matches it firmly. Some rows have no size entry. The others give once, few or many, or a class for an expanded clone.

TRBJ1-4 TRBD1 TRBV20-1 - TGCAGTGCTAATGAGGACAGGGCGGCTGAAAAACTGTTTTTT CSANEDRAAEKLFF
TRBJ1-1 - TRBV14 once TGTGCCAGCAGCCAGGTTAGGGGTGGAACTGAAGCTTTCTTT CASSQVRGGTEAFF
TRBJ2-3 - TRBV6-1 - TGTGCCAGCAGTGAATTTGGCCATAGCACAGATACGCAGTATTTT CASSEFGHSTDTQYF
TRBJ2-7 - TRBV4-1 - TGCGCCAGCAAGAGCCTGGAGAACTCCTACGAGCAGTACTTC CASKSLENSYEQYF
TRBJ1-2 TRBD1 TRBV10-3 - TGTGCCATCGGACAGGGGGCGGAGTATGGCTACACCTTC CAIGQGAEYGYTF
TRBJ2-1 TRBD1 TRBV5-1 - TGCGCCAGCAGCTTCAGGGCGACAGGGGGCGCCGGAAATGAGCAGTTCTTC CASSFRATGGAGNEQFF
TRBJ2-4 - TRBV7-2 - TGTGCCAGCAGCTTCGACAGAGCCAAAAACATTCAGTACTTC CASSFDRAKNIQYF
TRBJ1-1 - TRBV19 - TGTGCCAGTAGTCCACTGGGAGGGGGGGGTACTGAAGCTTTCTTT CASSPLGGGGTEAFF
TRBJ1-3 - TRBV5-6 - TGTGCCAGCAGCTTCGGCAGGGCTGGAAACACCATATATTTT CASSFGRAGNTIYF
TRBJ1-4 TRBD1 TRBV11-2 - TGTGCCAGCAGCAGATTCACAGGGGGCTCGGCTAATGAAAAACTGTTTTTT CASSRFTGGSANEKLFF
TRBJ2-3 TRBD2 TRBV9 - TGTGCCAGCAGCGCCAAGCGGGGGGGTAGCACAGATACGCAGTATTTT CASSAKRGGSTDTQYF
TRBJ2-7 - TRBV5-1 - TGCGCCAGCCGCGAAACCGGGACACTCTACGAGCAGTACTTC CASRETGTLYEQYF
TRBJ1-1 TRBD1 TRBV7-8 - TGTGCCAGCAGGCCGACAGGGGGGAACACTGAAGCTTTCTTT CASRPTGGNTEAFF
TRBJ2-5 TRBD2 TRBV9 - TGTGCCAGCAGCGTAGCCGGGACTAGCGCGGAGACCCAGTACTTC CASSVAGTSAETQYF
TRBJ2-7 - TRBV6-1 - TGTGCCAGCAGTGAACTACGAGGTGAGCAGTACTTC CASSELRGEQYF
TRBJ1-6 - TRBV27 - TGTGCCAGCAGTTTGGACCCAGGGATCCCACCCCTCCACTTT CASSLDPGIPPLHF
TRBJ1-5 - TRBV6-1 - TGTGCCAGCAGTGAAGCAAGTCCGCGGGACAATCAGCCCCAGCATTTT CASSEASPRDNQPQHF
TRBJ2-1 - TRBV4-1 - TGCGCCAGCAGCCGCGAGGGACACGAGGGGAATGAGCAGTTCTTC CASSREGHEGNEQFF
TRBJ1-1 TRBD1 TRBV7-9 once TGTGCCAGCAGTTACAGGGGGCGAGGTGAGAACACTGAAGCTTTCTTT CASSYRGRGENTEAFF
TRBJ2-3 - TRBV5-4 - TGTGCCAGCAGCTTGAGGACTAGCACAGATACGCAGTATTTT CASSLRTSTDTQYF